This section outlines one T cell receptor beta chain sequence together with its context. Its target is unknown. With constant-segment primers, 5'RACE yielded cDNA libraries of TCR alpha and TCR beta that carried sample barcodes and UMIs. TCRdb analysed the 5' RACE reads with MiXCR anew, one entry per CDR3 protein. The sample includes roughly 480,000 distinct CDR3 sequences, nearly 25% of them seen just once. V lost 4 bases, J lost 5 bases, and 15 bases lay in between. There are 13 residues in the CDR3. Germline V gene sequence: CDR1 SQVTM, CDR2 ANQGSEA. The data originate from a study of T-cell memory formation after mild COVID-19. Study-level background: Clustering of TCRs was largely donor specific.

Broader study findings: Day 37-peaking second-wave clones had unconfirmed SARS-CoV-2 specificity. Pre-infection memory already had some responding clones, implying cross-reactive memory joined.

This clonotype originated in an adult woman who had mild COVID-19 (a few samples of this study predate the infection). Cell type and time point are not known. Sequencing used PBMCs or a T cell subset sorted from them (not recorded which). V gene TRBV29-1 combines with J gene TRBJ2-7; D possibly corresponds to TRBD2 (6 bases). CDR3: CSVVVGGRDEQYF. The CDR3 bases are TGCAGCGTTGTGGTGGGGGGTCGGGACGAGCAGTACTTC.